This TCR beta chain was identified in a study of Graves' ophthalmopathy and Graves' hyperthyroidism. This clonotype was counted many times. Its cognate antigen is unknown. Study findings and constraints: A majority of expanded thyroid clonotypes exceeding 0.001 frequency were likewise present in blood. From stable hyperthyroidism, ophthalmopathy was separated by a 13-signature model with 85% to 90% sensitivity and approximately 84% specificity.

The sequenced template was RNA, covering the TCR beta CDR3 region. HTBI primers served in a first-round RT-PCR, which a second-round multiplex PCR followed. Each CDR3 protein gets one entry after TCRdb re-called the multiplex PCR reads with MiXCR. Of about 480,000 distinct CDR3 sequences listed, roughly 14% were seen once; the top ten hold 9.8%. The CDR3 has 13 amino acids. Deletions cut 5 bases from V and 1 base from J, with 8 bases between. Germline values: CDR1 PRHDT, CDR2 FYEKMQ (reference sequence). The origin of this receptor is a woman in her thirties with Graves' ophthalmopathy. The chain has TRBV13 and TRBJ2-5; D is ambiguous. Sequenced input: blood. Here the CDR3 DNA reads TGTGCCAGCAGCCCCGCCCGCCAAGAGACCCAGTACTTC. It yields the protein CASSPARQETQYF.